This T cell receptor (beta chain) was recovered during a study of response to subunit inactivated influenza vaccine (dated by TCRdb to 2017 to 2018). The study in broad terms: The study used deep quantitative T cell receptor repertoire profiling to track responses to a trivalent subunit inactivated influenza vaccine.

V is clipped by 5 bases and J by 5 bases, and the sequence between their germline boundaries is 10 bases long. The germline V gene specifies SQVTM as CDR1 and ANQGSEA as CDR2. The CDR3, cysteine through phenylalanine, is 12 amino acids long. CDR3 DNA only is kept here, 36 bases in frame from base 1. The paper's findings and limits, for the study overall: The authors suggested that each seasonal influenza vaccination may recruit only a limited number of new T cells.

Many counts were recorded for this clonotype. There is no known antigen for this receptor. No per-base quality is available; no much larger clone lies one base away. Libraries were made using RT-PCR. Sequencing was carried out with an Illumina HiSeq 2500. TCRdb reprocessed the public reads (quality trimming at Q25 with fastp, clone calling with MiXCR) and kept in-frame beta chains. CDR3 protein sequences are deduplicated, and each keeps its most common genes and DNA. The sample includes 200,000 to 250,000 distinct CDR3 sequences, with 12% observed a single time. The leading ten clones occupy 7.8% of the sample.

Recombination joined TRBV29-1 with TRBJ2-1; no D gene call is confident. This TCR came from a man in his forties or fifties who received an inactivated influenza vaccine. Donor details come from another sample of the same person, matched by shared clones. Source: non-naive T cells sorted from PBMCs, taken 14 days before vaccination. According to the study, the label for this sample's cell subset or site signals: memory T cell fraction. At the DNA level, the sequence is TGCAGCGTTACCCGGCTAAACAATGAGCAGTTCTTC. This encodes CSVTRLNNEQFF.